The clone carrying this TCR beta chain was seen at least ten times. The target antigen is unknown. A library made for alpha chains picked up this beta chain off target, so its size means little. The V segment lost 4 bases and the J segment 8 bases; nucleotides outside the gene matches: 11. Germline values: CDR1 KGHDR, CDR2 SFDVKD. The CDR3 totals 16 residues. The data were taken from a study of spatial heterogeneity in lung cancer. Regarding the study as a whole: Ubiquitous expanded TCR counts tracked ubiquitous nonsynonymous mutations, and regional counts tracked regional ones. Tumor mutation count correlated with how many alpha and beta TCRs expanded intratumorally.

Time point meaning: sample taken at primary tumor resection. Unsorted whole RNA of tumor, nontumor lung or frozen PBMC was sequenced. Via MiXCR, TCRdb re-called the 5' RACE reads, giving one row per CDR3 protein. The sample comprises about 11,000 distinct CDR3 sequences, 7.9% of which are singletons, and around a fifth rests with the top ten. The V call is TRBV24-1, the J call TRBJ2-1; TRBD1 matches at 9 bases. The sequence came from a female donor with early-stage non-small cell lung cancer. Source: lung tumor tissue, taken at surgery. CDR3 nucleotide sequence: TGTGCCACCAGTGAAGGTGGGACAGGGATGGGCGATGAGCAGTTCTTC. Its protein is CATSEGGTGMGDEQFF.